The following is a TCR beta chain sequence with its context. Its specificity is unknown. This sample stems from a study of cytomegalovirus exposure and HLA in healthy donors. Study-wide points: Researchers counted 150 to 200 TCR beta chains as cytomegalovirus-associated. A prior analysis recorded that most TCR beta V segments were productive about 87% or about 30% of the time.

Researchers ran the PCR with 60 Vbeta and 13 Jbeta primers. The assay was immunoSEQ multiplex PCR, and TCRdb's table has in-frame clones only and misses some. The sample holds around 180,000 clones, approximately 80% seen once. Germline V gene sequence: CDR1 LNHNV, CDR2 YYDKDF (reference sequence). This CDR3 is 18 amino acids long. J gave up 3 bases and V 5 bases, and 17 bases lay outside the gene matches. Sequencing input: PBMCs. The genes are TRBV15 and TRBJ2-5; TRBD1 aligns across 8 bases. The receptor was isolated from a boy aged 2 to 9 in good health and CMV-seronegative. The CDR3 here is CATSGGGQEALVKETQYF. The CDR3 region has the DNA TGTGCCACCAGCGGAGGGGGACAGGAGGCGCTGGTAAAAGAGACCCAGTACTTC.